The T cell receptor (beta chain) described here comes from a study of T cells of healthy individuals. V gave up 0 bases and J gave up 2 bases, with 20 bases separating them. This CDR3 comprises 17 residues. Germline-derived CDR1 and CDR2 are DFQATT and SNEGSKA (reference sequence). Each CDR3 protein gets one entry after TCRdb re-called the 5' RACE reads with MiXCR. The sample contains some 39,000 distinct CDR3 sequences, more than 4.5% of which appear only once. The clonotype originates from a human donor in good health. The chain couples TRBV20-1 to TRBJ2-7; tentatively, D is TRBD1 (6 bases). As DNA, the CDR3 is TGCAGTGCTAGAGATGGGGGCCTCGAGGGTAATCCCTACGAGCAGTACTTC. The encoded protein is CSARDGGLEGNPYEQYF.